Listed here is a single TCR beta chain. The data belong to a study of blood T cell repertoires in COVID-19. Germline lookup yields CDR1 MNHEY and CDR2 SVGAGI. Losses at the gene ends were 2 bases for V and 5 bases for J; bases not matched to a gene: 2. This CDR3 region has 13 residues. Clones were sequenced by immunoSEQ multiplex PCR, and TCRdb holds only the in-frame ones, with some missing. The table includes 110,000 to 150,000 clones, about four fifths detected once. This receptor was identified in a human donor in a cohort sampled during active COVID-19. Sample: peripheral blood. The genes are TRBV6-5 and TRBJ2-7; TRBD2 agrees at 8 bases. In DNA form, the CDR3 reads TGTGCCAGCAGTTACCCGGGACTAGACGAGCAGTACTTC. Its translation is CASSYPGLDEQYF.